The 8 T cell receptor beta chains given below trace back to one sample, sequenced in a study of control samples from healthy donors and cancer patients. This table comes from immunoSEQ multiplex PCR, and its TCRdb copy is limited to in-frame clones, with some not included. The table shows roughly 100,000 clones, with roughly 89% occurring only once. The sample comprised PBMCs. The receptors originated from a man aged 55 to 70 with lung cancer.

This clone was detected only a few times. The genes are TRBV4-2 and TRBJ1-1; D is unclear. V lost 4 bases, J lost 1 base, and 10 bases lay in between. This CDR3 has 14 amino acids. CDR1 and CDR2 from the germline V gene are LGHNA and YNFKEQ. The CDR3 nucleotides are TGTGCCAGCAGCCCCCGGACCCAGAACACTGAAGCTTTCTTT. It is translated as CASSPRTQNTEAFF.

J is TRBJ1-1 and V is TRBV13; D ambiguous. The CDR3 consists of 13 residues. Germline V CDR1 and CDR2: PRHDT, FYEKMQ (reference sequence). With 2 bases removed from V and 0 bases from J, the gap between germline ends came to 4 bases. CDR3 sequence reads: CASSLSLNTEAFF. In DNA form, the CDR3 reads TGTGCCAGCAGCTTATCCCTGAACACTGAAGCTTTCTTT.

The chain uses TRBV5-1 and TRBJ1-2; D remains ambiguous. This CDR3 has 15 residues. Germline V gene data show CDR1 as SGHRS and CDR2 as YFSETQ. Trimming took 0 bases from V and 0 from J, leaving 9 bases between them. DNA of the CDR3: TGCGCCAGCAGCTTGGGGGCCGGGGCTAACTATGGCTACACCTTC. Translated: CASSLGAGANYGYTF.

The genes are TRBV14 and TRBJ2-7, with TRBD1 matching 8 bases. The V gene end was trimmed by 4 bases and the J gene end by 0 bases; junction bases not matched to a gene: 2. The germline V gene encodes CDR1 SGHDN and CDR2 FVKESK. The CDR3 contains 14 residues. The CDR3 sequence: CASSRDRLSYEQYF. CDR3 sequence (DNA): TGTGCCAGCAGCCGGGACAGGCTCTCCTACGAGCAGTACTTC. The full variable domain, in which reference TRBV14 and TRBJ2-7 provide the parts outside the CDR3, is EAGVTQFPSHSVIEKGQTVTLRCDPISGHDNLYWYRRVMGKEIKFLLHFVKESKQDESGMPNNRFLAERTGGTYSTLKVQPAELEDSGVYFCASSRDRLSYEQYFGPGTRLTVT.

Only one count was recorded for this clone. The genes are TRBV5-1 and TRBJ2-7; D perhaps matches TRBD1 (5 bases). The germline V gene has CDR1 SGHRS and CDR2 YFSETQ. This CDR3 contains 13 residues. The germline V and J ends were trimmed by 6 bases and 1 base, with 11 bases remaining between them. The CDR3 here is CASISDSSYEQYF. The CDR3 coding sequence is TGCGCCAGCATCTCCGACAGTTCCTACGAGCAGTACTTC.

This clone was seen a handful of times. V gene TRBV5-4 combines with J gene TRBJ1-1, with TRBD1 matching over 7 bases. Trimming cost V 4 bases and J 3 bases; bases outside gene matches: 3. Germline CDR1 is SGHNT and CDR2 is YYREEE (reference sequence). The length of the CDR3 is 13 residues. The CDR3 coding sequence is TGTGCCAGCAGCGCCAGGGGGGACACTGAAGCTTTCTTT. Its protein is CASSARGDTEAFF.

The chain has TRBV7-3 and TRBJ1-2, with 7 nucleotides matching TRBD1. The CDR3 runs 16 residues. The germline CDR1 and CDR2 sequences are SGHTA and FQGTGA. V was pared by 2 bases and J by 4 bases, with 10 bases of the junction left unmatched. Here the CDR3 reads CASSLAPTGSGYGYTF. CDR3 DNA: TGTGCCAGCAGCTTAGCCCCGACAGGGTCAGGCTATGGCTACACCTTC.

The gene calls are TRBV5-4 and TRBJ2-1; D perhaps matches TRBD1 (5 bases). This CDR3 is 13 amino acids long. The ends were cut back, 0 bases at V and 8 bases at J, with 9 bases in the middle. Germline V gives CDR1 SGHNT, CDR2 YYREEE (reference sequence). The CDR3 is CASSLEQGDEQFF. The CDR3 region has the DNA TGTGCCAGCAGCTTGGAGCAGGGCGATGAGCAGTTCTTC.